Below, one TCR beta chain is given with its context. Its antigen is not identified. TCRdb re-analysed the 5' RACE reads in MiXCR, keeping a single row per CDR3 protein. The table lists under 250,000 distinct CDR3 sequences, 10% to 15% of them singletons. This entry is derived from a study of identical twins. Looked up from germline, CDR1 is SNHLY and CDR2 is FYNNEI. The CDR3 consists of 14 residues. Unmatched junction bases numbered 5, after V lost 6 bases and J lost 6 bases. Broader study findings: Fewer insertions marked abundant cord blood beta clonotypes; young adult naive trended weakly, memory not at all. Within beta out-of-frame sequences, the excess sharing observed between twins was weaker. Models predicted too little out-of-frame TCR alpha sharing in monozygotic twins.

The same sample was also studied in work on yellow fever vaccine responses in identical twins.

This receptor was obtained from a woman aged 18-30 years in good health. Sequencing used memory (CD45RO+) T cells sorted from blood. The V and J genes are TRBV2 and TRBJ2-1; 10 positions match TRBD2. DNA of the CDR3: TGTGCCAGCAGGCTACTAGCGGGACCCAATGAGCAGTTCTTC. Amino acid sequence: CASRLLAGPNEQFF. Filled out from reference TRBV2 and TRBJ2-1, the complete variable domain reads EPEVTQTPSHQVTQMGQEVILRCVPISNHLYFYWYRQILGQKVEFLVSFYNNEISEKSEIFDDQFSVERPDGSNFTLKIRSTKLEDSAMYFCASRLLAGPNEQFFGPGTRLTVL.